The sequence of this T cell receptor (beta chain) was determined in a study of cytomegalovirus exposure and HLA in healthy donors. Study-level points and caveats: According to a later analysis, most TCR beta chains associated with CMV appeared HLA-restricted. As a later analysis showed, several of the most significant clusters appeared to be linked to common viral pathogens. Per a prior analysis, the majority of TCR beta V segments were productive roughly 90% or roughly 30% of the time.

It was with 60 Vbeta and 13 Jbeta primers that the PCR ran. The data were produced by immunoSEQ multiplex PCR, yet TCRdb's version contains in-frame clones alone and is incomplete. The sample carries 150,000 to 200,000 clones, approximately 85% recorded once. As to this clone: The antigen remains undetermined.

This CDR3 is 15 amino acids long. Trimming took 4 bases from V and 8 from J, leaving 17 bases between them. In germline, CDR1 is LGHNA, CDR2 YSLEER. The sequencing sample was made of PBMCs. The gene calls are TRBV4-3 and TRBJ1-4; D unclear. This clonotype was sampled from a man between 18 and 35 years old in good health and CMV-seronegative. CDR3 bases: TGCGCCAGCAGCCCCTTTACAGTTGGAGGGGAAAAACTGTTTTTT. Translating it yields CASSPFTVGGEKLFF.